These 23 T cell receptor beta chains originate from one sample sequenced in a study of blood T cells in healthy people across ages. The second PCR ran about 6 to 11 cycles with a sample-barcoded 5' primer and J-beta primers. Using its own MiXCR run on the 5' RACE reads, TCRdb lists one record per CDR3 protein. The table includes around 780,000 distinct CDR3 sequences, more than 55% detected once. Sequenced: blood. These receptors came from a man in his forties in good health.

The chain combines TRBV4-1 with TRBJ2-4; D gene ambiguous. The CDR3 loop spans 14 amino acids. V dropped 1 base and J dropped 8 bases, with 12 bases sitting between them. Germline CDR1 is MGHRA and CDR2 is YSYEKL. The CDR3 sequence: CASSQGGRWDIQYF. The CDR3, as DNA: TGCGCCAGCAGCCAAGGCGGACGGTGGGACATTCAGTACTTC.

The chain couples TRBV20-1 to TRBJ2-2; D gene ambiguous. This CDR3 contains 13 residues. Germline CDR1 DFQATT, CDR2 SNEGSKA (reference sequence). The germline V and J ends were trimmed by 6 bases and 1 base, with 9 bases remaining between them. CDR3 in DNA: TGCAGTGCGAGACCACAGAACACCGGGGAGCTGTTTTTT. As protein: CSARPQNTGELFF.

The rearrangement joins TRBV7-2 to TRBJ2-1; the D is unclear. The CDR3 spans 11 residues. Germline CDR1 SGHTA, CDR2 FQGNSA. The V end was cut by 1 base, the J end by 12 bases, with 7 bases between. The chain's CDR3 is CASSLEDGQFF. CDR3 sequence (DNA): TGTGCCAGCAGCTTAGAGGACGGGCAGTTCTTC.

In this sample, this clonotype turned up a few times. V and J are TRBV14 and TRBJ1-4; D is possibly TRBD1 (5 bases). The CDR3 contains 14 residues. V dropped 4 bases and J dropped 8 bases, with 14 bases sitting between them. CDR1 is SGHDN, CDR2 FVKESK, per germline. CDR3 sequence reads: CASSPGLGTEKLFF. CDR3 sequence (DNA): TGTGCCAGCAGCCCCGGACTAGGGACCGAAAAACTGTTTTTT.

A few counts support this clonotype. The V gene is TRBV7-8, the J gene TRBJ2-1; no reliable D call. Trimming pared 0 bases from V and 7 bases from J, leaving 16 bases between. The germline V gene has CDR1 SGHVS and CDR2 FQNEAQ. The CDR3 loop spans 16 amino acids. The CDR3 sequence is CASSLAAGQPRNEQFF. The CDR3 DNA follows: TGTGCCAGCAGCTTAGCGGCAGGCCAACCGAGAAATGAGCAGTTCTTC.

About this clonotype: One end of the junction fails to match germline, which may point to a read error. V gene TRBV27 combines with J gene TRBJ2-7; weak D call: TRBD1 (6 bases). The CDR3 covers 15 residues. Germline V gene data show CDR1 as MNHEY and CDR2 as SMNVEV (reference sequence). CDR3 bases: TGTGTCAGCAGTCCTCAGGGGTCCGTGGGCTACGAGCAGTACTTC. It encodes CVSSPQGSVGYEQYF.

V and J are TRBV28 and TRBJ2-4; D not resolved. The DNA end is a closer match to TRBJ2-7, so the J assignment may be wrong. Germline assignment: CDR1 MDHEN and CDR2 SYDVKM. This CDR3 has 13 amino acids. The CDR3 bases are TGTGCCAGCCGCGGCCAACTGAAATACGAGCAGTACTTC. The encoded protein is CASRGQLKYEQYF.

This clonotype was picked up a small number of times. The CDR3, as DNA: TGTGCCAGCAGCTCCTACAGGGATGACTATGGCTACACCTTC. Amino acid sequence: CASSSYRDDYGYTF. V gene TRBV7-9 combines with J gene TRBJ1-2; tentative D call: TRBD1 (6 bases). The V end was cut by 4 bases, the J end by 3 bases, with 12 bases between. This CDR3 is built from 14 residues. CDR1 SEHNR and CDR2 FQNEAQ come from the germline V gene (reference sequence).

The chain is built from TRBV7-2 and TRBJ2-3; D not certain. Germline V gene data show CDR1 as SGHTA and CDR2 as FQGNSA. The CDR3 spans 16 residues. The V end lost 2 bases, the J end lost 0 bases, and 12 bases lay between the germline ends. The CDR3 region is CASSLPWRQSTDTQYF. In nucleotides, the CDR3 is TGTGCCAGCAGCTTACCGTGGCGGCAAAGCACAGATACGCAGTATTTT.

The CDR3: CASSHRTGEYEKLFF. For the CDR3, the DNA is TGTGCCAGCAGCCACCGGACGGGGGAATATGAAAAACTGTTTTTT. The genes are TRBV4-2 and TRBJ1-4; D may be TRBD1 (5 bases). The CDR3 sequence is 15 residues long. The germline gives CDR1 LGHNA, CDR2 YNFKEQ. Deletions cut 3 bases from V and 6 bases from J, with 14 bases between.

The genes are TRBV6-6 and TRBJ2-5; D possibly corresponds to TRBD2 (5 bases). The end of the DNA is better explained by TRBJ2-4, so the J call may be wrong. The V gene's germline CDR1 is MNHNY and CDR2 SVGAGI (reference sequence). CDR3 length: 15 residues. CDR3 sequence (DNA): TGTGCCAGCAGTTACTTCGGGGTTGAAGAAAACATTCAGTACTTC. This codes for CASSYFGVEENIQYF.

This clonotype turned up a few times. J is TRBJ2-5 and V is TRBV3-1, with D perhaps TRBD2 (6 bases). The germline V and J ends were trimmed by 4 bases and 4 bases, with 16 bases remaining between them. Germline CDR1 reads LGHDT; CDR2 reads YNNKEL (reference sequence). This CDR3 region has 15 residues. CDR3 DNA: TGTGCCAGCAGCCTCGGGGGACTCGCGAGAGAGACCCAGTACTTC. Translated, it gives CASSLGGLARETQYF.

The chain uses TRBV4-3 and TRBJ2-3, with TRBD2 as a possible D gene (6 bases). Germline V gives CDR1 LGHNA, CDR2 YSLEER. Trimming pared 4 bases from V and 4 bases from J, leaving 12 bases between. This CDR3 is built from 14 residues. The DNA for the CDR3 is TGCGCCAGCAGCCCTATGGCTAGCGCAGATACGCAGTATTTT. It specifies CASSPMASADTQYF.

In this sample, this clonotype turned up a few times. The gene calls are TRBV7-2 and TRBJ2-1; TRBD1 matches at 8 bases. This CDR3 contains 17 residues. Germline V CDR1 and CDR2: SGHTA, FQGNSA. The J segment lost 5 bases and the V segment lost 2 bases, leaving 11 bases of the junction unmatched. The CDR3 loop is CASSLRFQGAIDNEQFF. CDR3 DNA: TGTGCCAGCAGCTTACGTTTTCAGGGGGCTATTGACAATGAGCAGTTCTTC.

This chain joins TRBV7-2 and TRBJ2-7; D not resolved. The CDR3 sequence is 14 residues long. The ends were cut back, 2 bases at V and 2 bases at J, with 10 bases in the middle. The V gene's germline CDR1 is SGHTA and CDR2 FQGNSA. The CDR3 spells CASSLHRVAYEQYF. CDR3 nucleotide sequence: TGTGCCAGCAGCTTACACCGGGTAGCCTACGAGCAGTACTTC.

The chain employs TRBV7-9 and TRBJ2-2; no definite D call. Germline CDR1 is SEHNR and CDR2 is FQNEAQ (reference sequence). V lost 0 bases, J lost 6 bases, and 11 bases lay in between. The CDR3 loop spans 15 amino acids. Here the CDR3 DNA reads TGTGCCAGCAGCTTAGCTATGGTCGCACCCGGGGAGCTGTTTTTT. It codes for CASSLAMVAPGELFF.

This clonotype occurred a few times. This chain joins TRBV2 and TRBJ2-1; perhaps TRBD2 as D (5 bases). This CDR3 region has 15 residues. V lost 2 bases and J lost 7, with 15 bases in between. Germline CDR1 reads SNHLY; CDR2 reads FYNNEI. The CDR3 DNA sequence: TGTGCCAGCAGTGAAAGGGCGGGCTTGGGTAATGAGCAGTTCTTC. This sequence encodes CASSERAGLGNEQFF.

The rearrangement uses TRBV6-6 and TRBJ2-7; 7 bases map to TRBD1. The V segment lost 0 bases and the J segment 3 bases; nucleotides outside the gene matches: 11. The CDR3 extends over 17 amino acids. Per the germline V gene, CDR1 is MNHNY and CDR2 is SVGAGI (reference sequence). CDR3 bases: TGTGCCAGCAGTTACTCGAGAATAGGGGGCCAAATCTACGAGCAGTACTTC. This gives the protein CASSYSRIGGQIYEQYF.

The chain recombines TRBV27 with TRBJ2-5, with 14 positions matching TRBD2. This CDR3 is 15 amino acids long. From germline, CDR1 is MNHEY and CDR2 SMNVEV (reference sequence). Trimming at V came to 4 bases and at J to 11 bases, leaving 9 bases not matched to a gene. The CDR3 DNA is TGTGCCAGCAGTTGGACTAGCGGGGGGCCCAATGAGCAGTACTTC. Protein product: CASSWTSGGPNEQYF.

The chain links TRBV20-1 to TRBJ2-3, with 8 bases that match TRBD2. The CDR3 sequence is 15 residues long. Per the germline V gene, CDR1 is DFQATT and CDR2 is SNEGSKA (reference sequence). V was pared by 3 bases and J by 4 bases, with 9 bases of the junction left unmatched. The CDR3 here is CSASGQRGRADTQYF. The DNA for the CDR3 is TGCAGTGCTAGTGGACAGCGGGGGAGGGCAGATACGCAGTATTTT.

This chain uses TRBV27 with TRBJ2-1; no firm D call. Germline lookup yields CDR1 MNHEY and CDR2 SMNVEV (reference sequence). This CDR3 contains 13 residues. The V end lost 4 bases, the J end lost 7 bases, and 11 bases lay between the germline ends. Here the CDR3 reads CASSSSGWNEQFF. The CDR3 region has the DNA TGTGCCAGCAGTTCGAGTGGATGGAATGAGCAGTTCTTC.

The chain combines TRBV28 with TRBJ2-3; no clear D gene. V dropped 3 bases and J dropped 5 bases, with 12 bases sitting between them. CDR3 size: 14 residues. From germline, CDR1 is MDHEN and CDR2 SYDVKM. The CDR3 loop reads CASSFREWVDTQYF. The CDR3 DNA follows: TGTGCCAGCAGTTTTAGAGAATGGGTAGATACGCAGTATTTT.

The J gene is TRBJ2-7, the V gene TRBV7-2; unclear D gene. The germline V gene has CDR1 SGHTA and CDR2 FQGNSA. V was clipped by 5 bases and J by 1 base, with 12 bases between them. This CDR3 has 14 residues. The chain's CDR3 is CASSPSSISYEQYF. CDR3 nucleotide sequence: TGTGCCAGCAGCCCAAGTAGTATTTCCTACGAGCAGTACTTC.